This T cell receptor beta chain stems from a study of cytomegalovirus exposure and HLA in healthy donors. 13 Jbeta primers and 60 Vbeta primers were used for the PCR. Sequencing was performed with immunoSEQ multiplex PCR; in TCRdb, only in-frame clones are kept and a portion is missing. The sample consists of 150,000 to 200,000 clones, approximately 84% of them appearing once. The sample holds one count of this clone. What it binds is not known. The V gene's germline CDR1 is SNHLY and CDR2 FYNNEI. V lost 0 bases to trimming and J lost 5 bases; unmatched junction nucleotides: 7. There are 16 residues in the CDR3. Findings and limits, study-wide: Later work found that TCR association rates differed between HLA loci; DRB1 had the most and HLA-C the fewest. Earlier analysis yielded a pattern in which most TCR beta V segments were productive about 87% or about 30% of the time.

The origin of this receptor is a girl under three years old in good health and CMV-seronegative. The chain has TRBV2 and TRBJ1-5; 7 positions agree with TRBD1. Sequencing was performed on PBMCs. CDR3 sequence reads: CASSEALGRGDQPQHF. The CDR3 coding sequence is TGTGCCAGCAGTGAAGCGCTTGGCAGGGGGGATCAGCCCCAGCATTTT.